The clone carrying this T cell receptor beta chain has only one observation. Germline V CDR1 and CDR2: KGHSH, LQKENI. V dropped 0 bases and J dropped 5; count of bases not matched to a gene: 5. This CDR3 contains 15 residues. The sample belongs to a study of blood T cell repertoires in COVID-19. Sequencing was performed with immunoSEQ multiplex PCR; in TCRdb, only in-frame clones are kept and a portion is missing. This table holds about 54,000 clones, 85% found once. The J gene is TRBJ2-7, the V gene TRBV18; the match to TRBD2 covers 9 bases. The sequenced material came from peripheral blood. The source of this sequence is a man aged 40-49 years with active COVID-19. The CDR3 DNA is TGTGCCAGCTCACCACCGAGTAGCGGGAGCGACGAGCAGTACTTC. Translating gives CASSPPSSGSDEQYF.